Listed below are T cell receptor beta chains from one sample, sequenced in a study of blood T cell repertoires in COVID-19. The assay was immunoSEQ multiplex PCR, and TCRdb's table has in-frame clones only and misses some. The sample includes roughly 65,000 clones, roughly 80% of them seen just once. Sequencing used peripheral blood. The receptors here all came from a human donor in a cohort sampled during active COVID-19. CDR3s include the opening cysteine and the closing phenylalanine or tryptophan. The D gene is left open where the match is weak. Expanded clones get a size class; other rows say once, few or many, or leave the size out.

j_gene,abundance,d_gene,v_gene,CDR3nt,CDR3aa
TRBJ2-7,-,-,TRBV18,TGTGCCAGCCGGAGGGACAGCTCCTACGAGCAGTACTTC,CASRRDSSYEQYF
TRBJ2-7,-,TRBD2,TRBV5-1,TGCGCCAGCAGCCTAGGTAGCGGGAACTCCTACGAGCAGTACTTC,CASSLGSGNSYEQYF
TRBJ1-6,-,-,TRBV9,TGTGCCAGCAGCGTCGGGGATTCACCCCTCCACTTT,CASSVGDSPLHF
TRBJ2-2,-,TRBD2,TRBV4-2,TGTGCCAGCAGCCAAGGGACTAGCGGGGACAACACCGGGGAGCTGTTTTTT,CASSQGTSGDNTGELFF
TRBJ2-7,-,TRBD1,TRBV28,TGTGCCAGCCGCCGGGGACAGGGGACCTACGAGCAGTACTTC,CASRRGQGTYEQYF
TRBJ1-1,-,-,TRBV12-3/TRBV12-4,TGTGCCAGCAGTTCCCGACCGGGAGCTGAAGCTTTCTTT,CASSSRPGAEAFF
TRBJ2-2,few,TRBD2,TRBV4-3,TGCGCCAGCAGCCAAAACCCTAGCGGAGCGAACACCGGGGAGCTGTTTTTT,CASSQNPSGANTGELFF
TRBJ2-3,-,TRBD2,TRBV6-8,TGTGCCAGCAGGGATGGGACTAGCGGGAGGTCGGGCACAGATACGCAGTATTTT,CASRDGTSGRSGTDTQYF
TRBJ1-4,-,TRBD1,TRBV29-1,TGCAGCGTTGGATCTCGGGGAGGACAGGGCGCAACTAATGAAAAACTGTTTTTT,CSVGSRGGQGATNEKLFF
TRBJ2-1,-,TRBD2,TRBV5-1,TGCGCCAGCAGCGCCGAGGTTAGCGGGAGTATGCAGTTCTTC,CASSAEVSGSMQFF
TRBJ2-7,many,TRBD2,TRBV27,TGTGCCAGCAGTCCGCTTTTCCAGCGGGAGAGGGAAATGGCCGAGCAGTACTTC,CASSPLFQREREMAEQYF
TRBJ2-2,-,TRBD2,TRBV5-1,TGCGCCAGCAGCCCGGAGACTAGCGGGGTGATTGGGGTGGAATACCTCACCGGGGAGCTGTTTTTT,CASSPETSGVIGVEYLTGELFF
TRBJ1-6,few,-,TRBV30,TGTGCCTGGAGTTGGGGGGGTTATAATTCACCCCTCCACTTT,CAWSWGGYNSPLHF
TRBJ1-2,-,-,TRBV19,TGTGCCAGTAGGGACAGAGCTTACTATGGCTACACCTTC,CASRDRAYYGYTF
TRBJ2-1,-,TRBD1,TRBV10-3,TGTGCCATCAGTGAGTCGAGGGGGCTATCAGAGCAGTTCTTC,CAISESRGLSEQFF
TRBJ2-2,-,TRBD1,TRBV7-8,TGTGCCAGCAGCAAGGGACAGGGGGAGGGGACCGGGGAGCTGTTTTTT,CASSKGQGEGTGELFF
TRBJ2-2,-,-,TRBV7-9,TGTGCCAGCAGCTTAGAGGGGGACACCGGGGAGCTGTTTTTT,CASSLEGDTGELFF
TRBJ1-1,-,-,TRBV2,TGTGCCAGCAGGGAACAGGGAGGCACTGAAGCTTTCTTT,CASREQGGTEAFF
TRBJ1-5,-,-,TRBV5-6,TGTGCCAGCAGCGGGGGGGCCCCGGGAGTGAGCAATCAGCCCCAGCATTTT,CASSGGAPGVSNQPQHF
TRBJ2-1,-,TRBD2,TRBV3-1/TRBV3-2,TGTGCCAGCAGCCCAATTGGGCGGGGGACTTACAATGAGCAGTTCTTC,CASSPIGRGTYNEQFF
TRBJ1-1,-,-,TRBV28,TGTGCCAGCAGTCCAATACAGGGTGAAGCTTTCTTT,CASSPIQGEAFF
TRBJ2-3,-,-,TRBV6-5,TGTGCCAGCAGGGGGGGAGGAGGCGTAGATACGCAGTATTTT,CASRGGGGVDTQYF
TRBJ1-4,-,-,TRBV28,TGTGCCAGCACCCAATGGAGGAGCGATGAAAAACTGTTTTTT,CASTQWRSDEKLFF
TRBJ1-6,-,-,TRBV5-1,TGCGCCAGCAGCTTATCTTTGGGGGCGCAAATTTCACCCCTCCACTTT,CASSLSLGAQISPLHF
TRBJ1-1,-,TRBD1,TRBV12-3/TRBV12-4,TGTGCCAGCAGTATGACAGGGGGGACTGAAGCTTTCTTT,CASSMTGGTEAFF
TRBJ2-5,-,-,TRBV21-1,TGTGCCAGCAGCAAAGGTTTCGGTCCGGAGACCCAGTACTTC,CASSKGFGPETQYF
TRBJ2-7,-,-,TRBV28,TGTGCCAGCAGTCCTGGACTTTCCTCCTTCTATTACGAGCAGTACTTC,CASSPGLSSFYYEQYF
TRBJ1-1,once,-,TRBV6-5,TGTGCCAGCAGCACAGGGTTCACTGAAGCTTTCTTT,CASSTGFTEAFF
TRBJ2-5,once,-,TRBV28,TGTGCCAGCGGGCGGAGGAGCGAGACCCAGTACTTC,CASGRRSETQYF